The 29 T cell receptor beta chains below all came from one sample that was sequenced in a study of regulatory T cells in long-lasting Graves disease. Indicated time point: persistent/refractory GD, antithyroid drugs over 5 years with positive TRAb. PBMCs were the source of the RNA used for TCR sequencing. For TCR beta, libraries came from iRepertoire HTBI primers and Arm-PCR of CDR3 regions. TCRdb processed the multiplex PCR reads anew with MiXCR; each CDR3 protein has one entry. Counted here are 310,000 or so distinct CDR3 sequences, 15% to 20% occurring once; the ten biggest clones make up 29%. Sample: peripheral blood mononuclear cells (PBMCs), taken when the disease was refractory, from a patient treated with antithyroid drugs. The receptors originated from a female donor with Graves disease.

This clonotype came up many times. This chain links TRBV2 with TRBJ2-5, with 11 positions matching TRBD2. There are 16 residues in the CDR3. V lost 5 bases to trimming and J lost 4 bases; unmatched junction nucleotides: 9. Germline V gene lookup returns CDR1 SNHLY and CDR2 FYNNEI. The DNA of the CDR3 is TGTGCCAGCAGTAATAAACTAGCGGGAGTTACAGAGACCCAGTACTTC. It translates to CASSNKLAGVTETQYF.

This clonotype was counted ten times or more. The chain carries TRBV6-5 and TRBJ2-7; TRBD2 matches at 8 bases. CDR3 size: 14 residues. Germline V gene lookup returns CDR1 MNHEY and CDR2 SVGAGI. The ends lost 2 bases at V and 3 bases at J; junction bases unmatched: 3. CDR3 bases: TGTGCCAGCAGTTACGGACGGGGGGGCTACGAGCAGTACTTC. Residues: CASSYGRGGYEQYF.

This clonotype was observed at least ten times. The rearrangement joins TRBV6-1 to TRBJ1-2; TRBD1 is a possible D gene (6 bases). The CDR3 spans 17 residues. CDR1 is MNHNS, CDR2 SASEGT, per germline. The V gene lost 0 bases and the J gene lost 2 bases, with 16 bases spanning the gap. The CDR3 reads CASSEARGWDKNYGYTF. The CDR3 DNA sequence: TGTGCCAGCAGTGAAGCGCGCGGTTGGGACAAGAACTATGGCTACACCTTC.

This clonotype was found a few times. A much bigger clone sits one base away, suggesting this may be a read error. The rearrangement joins TRBV6-5 to TRBJ1-6; the D gene is possibly TRBD1 (5 bases). This CDR3 contains 17 residues. Germline lookup yields CDR1 MNHEY and CDR2 SVGAGI. The CDR3 DNA follows: TGTGCCAGCAGTTCAGGACGAAAGGGGTCGGAGAATTCACCCCCCCACTTT. It specifies CASSSGRKGSENSPPHF.

This clonotype was detected ten times or more. The chain combines TRBV4-1 with TRBJ1-1; the D gene is possibly TRBD1 (5 bases). The CDR3 consists of 13 residues. Per the germline V gene, CDR1 is MGHRA and CDR2 is YSYEKL. Trimming took 1 base from V and 8 from J, leaving 11 bases between them. In DNA form, the CDR3 reads TGCGCCAGCAGCCAAGGGGGGTACCAGGAAGCTTTCTTT. It is translated as CASSQGGYQEAFF.

This clonotype has just one count. The J gene is TRBJ2-2, the V gene TRBV6-1, with 14 nucleotides matching TRBD2. This CDR3 is built from 18 residues. Germline-derived CDR1 and CDR2 are MNHNS and SASEGT. Unmatched junction bases numbered 11, after V lost 5 bases and J lost 6 bases. CDR3 bases: TGTGCCAGCAGTCCCCCGGGACTAGCGGGGGTAGGGGCCGGGGAGCTGTTTTTT. Translated, it gives CASSPPGLAGVGAGELFF.

This clonotype was counted between two and nine times. This chain connects TRBV12-3 or TRBV12-4 to TRBJ2-7; D unresolved. The CDR3 runs to 14 residues. The V end was cut by 6 bases, the J end by 0 bases, with 12 bases between. CDR3: CASSPSMSSYEQYF. The CDR3 coding sequence is TGTGCCAGCAGCCCCTCGATGAGCTCCTACGAGCAGTACTTC.

In regard to this clonotype: With a much larger clone just one base away, this may be a read error. The CDR3 does not end in the conserved phenylalanine or tryptophan, so this is likely a read error. The rearrangement uses TRBV12-3 or TRBV12-4 and TRBJ1-5; D is unclear. Trimming left V 6 bases short and J 4 bases short, with 16 bases between. The CDR3 spans 15 residues. CDR3 in amino acids: CASSQMYGLNQPQHL. The DNA of the CDR3 is TGTGCCAGCAGCCAAATGTACGGTTTAAATCAGCCCCAGCATCTT.

This chain joins TRBV28 and TRBJ2-3; TRBD1 matches at 10 bases. Germline V gene sequence: CDR1 MDHEN, CDR2 SYDVKM. With 4 bases clipped from V and 6 bases from J, the junction kept 10 bases outside the gene matches. CDR3 size: 16 residues. The CDR3 nucleotides read TGTGCCAGCAGTTCCTTAAGACAGGGGGCAACGGATACGCAGTATTTT. The encoded protein is CASSSLRQGATDTQYF.

About this clonotype: An end of the junction differs from the germline gene, which may be a read error. This rearrangement joins TRBV6-1 to TRBJ2-2; D is possibly TRBD1 (6 bases). Germline CDR1 MNHNS, CDR2 SASEGT. The CDR3 covers 15 residues. CDR3 nucleotides: TGTGCCGGCAGTGAACCGGGACATCTTACCGGGGAGCTGTTTTTT. Its translation is CAGSEPGHLTGELFF.

This clonotype was seen ten or more times. This rearrangement joins TRBV27 to TRBJ1-6, with a weak D call TRBD1 (5 bases). V gave up 5 bases and J gave up 7 bases, with 6 bases separating them. CDR1 and CDR2 (germline): MNHEY, SMNVEV (reference sequence). This CDR3 region has 12 residues. CDR3 sequence reads: CASSNRNSPLHF. CDR3 DNA sequence: TGTGCCAGCAGTAACAGGAATTCACCCCTCCACTTT.

This clonotype was detected many times. The chain links TRBV6-5 to TRBJ2-2; 7 bases are a match to TRBD2. Germline loops: CDR1 MNHEY, CDR2 SVGAGI. J was trimmed by 7 bases and V by 2 bases; bases with no gene match: 10. This CDR3 has 16 amino acids. The CDR3, as DNA: TGTGCCAGCAGTTACAGACCGAGAGGGAGGGACGGGGAGCTGTTTTTT. Protein: CASSYRPRGRDGELFF.

The chain links TRBV29-1 to TRBJ1-1, with unresolved D. Germline V gene sequence: CDR1 SQVTM, CDR2 ANQGSEA. Trimming cost V 0 bases and J 11 bases, with 7 bases left between them. The CDR3 consists of 10 residues. This CDR3 reads CSVEEVRAFF. The CDR3 nucleotides are TGCAGCGTTGAAGAAGTCAGGGCTTTCTTT.

To note about this clonotype: A much larger clone lies a single base off, so this may be a read error. V usage is TRBV11-2 and J usage is TRBJ1-2; D might be TRBD1 (5 bases). Germline assignment: CDR1 SGHAT and CDR2 FQNNGV. V lost 6 bases and J lost 4, with 15 bases in between. The CDR3 has 14 amino acids. The CDR3 reads CASRSHQGAYGYTF. The CDR3 bases are TGTGCCAGCAGATCCCACCAGGGCGCCTATGGCTACACCTTC.

This clonotype was recorded at least ten times. The J gene is TRBJ2-7, the V gene TRBV7-2; D gene uncertain. There are 15 residues in the CDR3. V lost 0 bases, J lost 3 bases, and 12 bases lay in between. Germline V gene data show CDR1 as SGHTA and CDR2 as FQGNSA. The CDR3 DNA reads TGTGCCAGCAGCTTAGCGCGTCGTGGGGACTACGAGCAGTACTTC. Translating gives CASSLARRGDYEQYF.

The rearrangement uses TRBV10-3 and TRBJ1-5; TRBD1 matches at 8 bases. The CDR3 runs to 13 residues. From germline, CDR1 is ENHRY and CDR2 SYGVKD. Trimming cost V 6 bases and J 7 bases; bases outside gene matches: 5. The CDR3 DNA sequence: TGTGCCATCAGGCAGGGGGCGGACCAGCCCCAGCATTTT. Its translation: CAIRQGADQPQHF.

As for this clonotype: A clone one base away is much larger, so this may be a read error. This chain links TRBV9 with TRBJ1-2; D gene uncertain. The CDR3 has 14 amino acids. CDR1 is SGDLS, CDR2 YYNGEE, per germline. This CDR3 reads CASSVGLEDYCYTF. The CDR3 DNA reads as TGTGCCAGCAGCGTAGGGTTAGAGGACTATTGCTACACCTTC.

The chain uses TRBV5-1 and TRBJ2-2; weak D call: TRBD2 (6 bases). The CDR3 length is 14 residues. V was shortened by 0 bases and J by 7 bases, with 10 bases between the two germline ends. Per the germline V gene, CDR1 is SGHRS and CDR2 is YFSETQ. CDR3 coding DNA: TGCGCCAGCAGCTTGGAAGGAGGGATCGGGGAGCTGTTTTTT. Its protein is CASSLEGGIGELFF. Together with reference TRBV5-1 and TRBJ2-2, the CDR3 gives the full variable domain: KAGVTQTPRYLIKTRGQQVTLSCSPISGHRSVSWYQQTPGQGLQFLFEYFSETQRNKGNFPGRFSGRQFSNSRSEMNVSTLELGDSALYLCASSLEGGIGELFFGEGSRLTVL.

The gene calls are TRBV2 and TRBJ2-3, with D maybe TRBD2 (6 bases). CDR1 is SNHLY and CDR2 is FYNNEI in the germline V gene. V was trimmed by 8 bases and J by 1 base, leaving 16 bases between them. This CDR3 region has 15 residues. The CDR3 bases are TGTGCCAGCTTCTCGCGACTAGGGGGCACAGATACGCAGTATTTT. Translating gives CASFSRLGGTDTQYF.

This clonotype has ten or more counts. This chain connects TRBV20-1 to TRBJ2-5; TRBD1 might be the D (5 bases). The CDR3 sequence is 13 residues long. Germline values: CDR1 DFQATT, CDR2 SNEGSKA (reference sequence). V lost 3 bases to trimming and J lost 5 bases, with 13 bases between them. The CDR3 DNA reads TGCAGTGCTAGCCCGGACACCTCCGAGACCCAGTACTTC. It is translated as CSASPDTSETQYF.

The table lists this clonotype with a few counts. The genes are TRBV12-3 or TRBV12-4 and TRBJ2-2; the D is unclear. CDR3 length equals 16 residues. V shed 6 bases and J shed 5 bases, with 19 bases lying between them. This CDR3 is CASSRSTDPRTGELFF. DNA for the CDR3: TGTGCCAGCAGCCGCAGCACGGACCCTAGAACCGGGGAGCTGTTTTTT.

This clonotype was counted ten times or more. The genes are TRBV28 and TRBJ1-4; possible D gene TRBD1, 5 bases. This CDR3 spans 14 amino acids. Trimming took 2 bases from V and 8 from J, leaving 12 bases between them. Germline loops: CDR1 MDHEN, CDR2 SYDVKM. CDR3 residues: CASSLGGKGEKLFF. The CDR3 nucleotides read TGTGCCAGCAGTTTAGGGGGAAAGGGAGAAAAACTGTTTTTT.

This clonotype was seen ten or more times. The chain uses TRBV6-1 and TRBJ1-2; D is unresolved. The CDR3 spans 11 residues. Deletions cut 8 bases from V and 4 bases from J, with 8 bases between. Germline CDR1 is MNHNS and CDR2 is SASEGT. The CDR3 protein is CASGPLYGYTF. CDR3 DNA sequence: TGTGCCAGCGGTCCTCTCTATGGCTACACCTTC.

This clonotype has just a few counts. The V and J genes are TRBV15 and TRBJ1-6; the D is unclear. CDR3 size: 17 residues. Deletions cut 4 bases from V and 2 bases from J, with 15 bases between. CDR1 and CDR2 from the germline V gene are LNHNV and YYDKDF (reference sequence). For the CDR3, the DNA is TGTGCCACCAGCATGAAGGGATGGTATGCCTATAATTCACCCCTCCACTTT. Translation: CATSMKGWYAYNSPLHF.

The table lists this clonotype with a few counts. The chain recombines TRBV2 with TRBJ2-6; 7 nucleotides line up with TRBD1. CDR1 and CDR2 (germline): SNHLY, FYNNEI. This CDR3 region has 18 residues. The V segment lost 6 bases and the J segment 0 bases; nucleotides outside the gene matches: 11. CDR3 region: CASRKRQGLNSGANVLTF. The CDR3 DNA reads TGTGCCAGCAGGAAAAGACAGGGCCTGAACTCTGGGGCCAACGTCCTGACTTTC.

This clonotype came up many times. This chain links TRBV12-3 or TRBV12-4 with TRBJ2-7, with TRBD2 identical over 16 bases. The junction had 7 bases not matched to a gene; V was cut back by 6 bases and J by 5 bases. This CDR3 has 16 residues. This CDR3 is CASSAGLAGGNHEQYF. The CDR3 bases are TGTGCCAGCAGCGCGGGACTAGCGGGAGGGAACCACGAGCAGTACTTC.

Ten or more counts support this clonotype. This chain joins TRBV28 and TRBJ1-1, with unresolved D. The CDR3 sequence is 14 residues long. V gave up 2 bases and J gave up 5 bases, with 12 bases separating them. Germline V gives CDR1 MDHEN, CDR2 SYDVKM. For the CDR3, the DNA is TGTGCCAGCAGTTTACGGAATGCGGGGACTGAAGCTTTCTTT. It translates to CASSLRNAGTEAFF.

This clonotype was found many times. The chain recombines TRBV2 with TRBJ2-7, with TRBD1 matching 7 bases. From germline, CDR1 is SNHLY and CDR2 FYNNEI. This CDR3 is 17 amino acids long. After removal of 7 bases from V and 5 bases from J, the junction contained 20 bases not matched to a gene. CDR3 nucleotides: TGTGCCAGCATCTTGCACCCGAACCGGGACAGTTTCGACGAGCAGTACTTC. Its translation is CASILHPNRDSFDEQYF.

The table lists this clonotype with many counts. This chain uses TRBV20-1 with TRBJ1-2; tentative D call: TRBD1 (5 bases). Germline values: CDR1 DFQATT, CDR2 SNEGSKA (reference sequence). This CDR3 comprises 14 residues. Trimming left V 6 bases short and J 4 bases short, with 18 bases between. Written as DNA, the CDR3 is TGCAGTGCCAAATGGGGGGGGTTACTCTATGGCTACACCTTC. This sequence encodes CSAKWGGLLYGYTF.